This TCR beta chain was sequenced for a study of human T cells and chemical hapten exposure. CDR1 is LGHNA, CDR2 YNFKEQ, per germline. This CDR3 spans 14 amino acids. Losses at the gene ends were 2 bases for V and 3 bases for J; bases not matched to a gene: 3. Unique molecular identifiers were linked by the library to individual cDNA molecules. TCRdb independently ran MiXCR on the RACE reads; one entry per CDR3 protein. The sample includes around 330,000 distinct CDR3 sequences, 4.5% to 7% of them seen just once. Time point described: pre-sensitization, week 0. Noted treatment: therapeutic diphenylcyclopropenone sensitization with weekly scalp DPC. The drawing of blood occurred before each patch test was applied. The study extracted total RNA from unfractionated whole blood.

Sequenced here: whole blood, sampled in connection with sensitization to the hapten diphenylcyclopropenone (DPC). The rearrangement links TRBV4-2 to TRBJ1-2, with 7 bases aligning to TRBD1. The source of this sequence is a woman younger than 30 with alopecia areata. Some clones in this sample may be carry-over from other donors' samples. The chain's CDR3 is CASSQYRGDYGYTF. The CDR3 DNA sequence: TGTGCCAGCAGCCAATACAGGGGCGACTATGGCTACACCTTC.